This T cell receptor beta chain emerged from a study of OX40 agonist ivuxolimab in advanced cancers. Assay used: immunoSEQ multiplex PCR; TCRdb lists only in-frame clones, some missing. The sample comprises about 88,000 clones, about 87% of which are singletons, and around 1.6% rests with the top ten. Per the germline V gene, CDR1 is SGHTA and CDR2 is FQGNSA. Deletions cut 2 bases from V and 4 bases from J, with 17 bases between. This CDR3 region has 17 residues. The receptor's source is an adult with an advanced solid tumor such as melanoma, head and neck, liver or kidney cancer. Sequencing used CD4+ or CD8+ T cells sorted from blood, obtained in a trial of the OX40 agonist ivuxolimab. This chain uses TRBV7-2 with TRBJ1-4, with D unresolved. The CDR3 DNA sequence: TGTGCCAGCAGCTTAATGGTTACAACCGGGCTTAATGAAAAACTGTTTTTT. Its protein is CASSLMVTTGLNEKLFF.